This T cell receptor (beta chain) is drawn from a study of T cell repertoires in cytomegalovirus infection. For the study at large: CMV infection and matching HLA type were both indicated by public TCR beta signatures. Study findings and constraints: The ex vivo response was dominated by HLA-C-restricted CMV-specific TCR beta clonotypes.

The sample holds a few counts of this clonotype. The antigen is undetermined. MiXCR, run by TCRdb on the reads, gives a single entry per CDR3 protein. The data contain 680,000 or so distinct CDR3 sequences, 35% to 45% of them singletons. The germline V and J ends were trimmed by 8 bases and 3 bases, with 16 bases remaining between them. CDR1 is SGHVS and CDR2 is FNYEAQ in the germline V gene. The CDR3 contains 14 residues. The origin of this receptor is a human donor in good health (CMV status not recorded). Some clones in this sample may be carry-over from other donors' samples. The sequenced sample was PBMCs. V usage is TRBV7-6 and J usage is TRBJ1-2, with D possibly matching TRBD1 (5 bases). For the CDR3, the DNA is TGTGCCAGCGGCCTGGGGGAGGGTGACTATGGCTACACCTTC. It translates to CASGLGEGDYGYTF.